A selection of T cell receptor beta chains follows, all from one sample in a study of cytomegalovirus exposure and HLA in healthy donors. Some clones are missing from TCRdb's copy, which holds only in-frame ones; the method was immunoSEQ multiplex PCR. The sample consists of 150,000 to 200,000 clones, around 79% of them appearing once. Sequencing was carried out using PBMCs. Receptors originate from a woman aged 45-65 years in good health and CMV-seronegative. The CDR3 runs from the conserved cysteine through the conserved F or W. D genes are given only for firm matches. Clone size is given for some rows only: seen once, a few or many times, or a class if the clone is expanded.

j_call | v_call | clone_size | d_call | cdr3_aa | cdr3_nt
TRBJ1-5 | TRBV5-6 | once | . | CASSLGANQPQHF | TGTGCCAGCAGCTTAGGAGCGAATCAGCCCCAGCATTTT
TRBJ2-7 | TRBV18 | . | TRBD1 | CASSPRSARGRVDEQYF | TGTGCCAGCTCACCACGGAGTGCCAGGGGGCGCGTTGACGAGCAGTACTTC
TRBJ2-1 | TRBV29-1 | . | . | CSVALGGRLQFF | TGCAGCGTGGCGTTAGGAGGGCGTCTGCAGTTCTTC
TRBJ1-5 | TRBV25-1 | . | TRBD1 | CASRPWTGSQPQHF | TGTGCCAGCAGGCCGTGGACAGGGAGTCAGCCCCAGCATTTT
TRBJ2-3 | TRBV5-1 | . | TRBD1 | CASSLETGEDTQYF | TGCGCCAGCAGCTTAGAGACAGGGGAAGATACGCAGTATTTT
TRBJ2-5 | TRBV21-1 | . | . | CASSKAGFDLYF | TGTGCCAGCAGCAAAGCCGGTTTTGATCTGTACTTC
TRBJ2-3 | TRBV27 | . | . | CASSYTFLPRIADSDTQYF | TGTGCCAGCAGTTACACCTTCCTTCCCCGGATAGCTGACTCAGATACGCAGTATTTT
TRBJ1-4 | TRBV7-9 | . | . | CASSFFAENEKLFF | TGTGCCAGCAGCTTCTTCGCGGAAAATGAAAAACTGTTTTTT
TRBJ2-7 | TRBV27 | . | TRBD2 | CASGLGVAGAVEQYF | TGTGCCAGCGGATTGGGCGTAGCGGGGGCAGTCGAGCAGTACTTC
TRBJ2-7 | TRBV28 | . | TRBD1 | CASSLAPGGYEQYF | TGTGCCAGCAGTTTAGCACCAGGGGGCTACGAGCAGTACTTC
TRBJ2-1 | TRBV5-4 | . | TRBD2 | CASSGGLAVYYNEQFF | TGTGCCAGCAGCGGGGGACTAGCGGTCTACTACAATGAGCAGTTCTTC
TRBJ1-2 | TRBV30 | . | . | CAWSRFTDYGYTF | TGTGCCTGGAGTAGATTTACAGACTATGGCTACACCTTC
TRBJ1-5 | TRBV15 | . | . | CATSIQGDQPQHF | TGTGCCACCAGCATACAGGGTGACCAGCCCCAGCATTTT
TRBJ2-3 | TRBV28 | . | . | CASSFSKAYSTDTQYF | TGTGCCAGCAGTTTTAGTAAAGCTTATAGCACAGATACGCAGTATTTT
TRBJ1-1 | TRBV6-1 | . | . | CASSGGGYTEAFF | TGTGCCAGCAGTGGGGGGGGCTACACTGAAGCTTTCTTT
TRBJ2-7 | TRBV28 | . | TRBD2 | CASKSGDYEQYF | TGTGCCAGCAAGAGCGGGGACTACGAGCAGTACTTC
TRBJ1-2 | TRBV28 | . | . | CASSFVRSYGYGYTF | TGTGCCAGCAGTTTTGTCCGGTCCTATGGCTATGGCTACACCTTC
TRBJ2-7 | TRBV2 | . | . | CASSHPGRRVGGSYEQYF | TGTGCCAGCAGCCACCCTGGGCGTCGAGTTGGGGGGTCCTACGAGCAGTACTTC
TRBJ2-1 | TRBV11-3 | . | TRBD2 | CASSPLAGSNEQFF | TGTGCCAGCAGCCCGCTAGCGGGAAGCAATGAGCAGTTCTTC
TRBJ1-1 | TRBV29-1 | . | . | CSAGPGGTEAFF | TGCAGCGCTGGACCGGGAGGAACTGAAGCTTTCTTT
TRBJ2-1 | TRBV6-1 | . | . | CASSDRVNEQFF | TGTGCCAGCAGTGACCGGGTCAATGAGCAGTTCTTC